A single sample is the source of the 23 T cell receptor beta chains below, sequenced in a study of T cell changes during pregnancy in multiple sclerosis. Sequencing was performed with immunoSEQ multiplex PCR; in TCRdb, only in-frame clones are kept and a portion is missing. The sample lists tens of thousands of clones; 92% were seen once. The specimen comprised peripheral blood, sampled in the first trimester of pregnancy. Receptor source: a female donor in good health, enrolled as a control in a pregnancy study.

DNA for the CDR3: TGTGCCAACCACCGAGGATCAGACGGCAAGCAGTTCTTC. Protein: CANHRGSDGKQFF. The V and J genes are TRBV7-9 and TRBJ2-1; D remains ambiguous. The CDR3 sequence is 13 residues long. Trimming removed 10 bases at V and 11 bases at J, with 21 bases between. Germline values: CDR1 SEHNR, CDR2 FQNEAQ (reference sequence).

This clone was counted a single time. The chain carries TRBV29-1 and TRBJ1-5; no definite D call. This CDR3 has 10 amino acids. Germline V gives CDR1 SQVTM, CDR2 ANQGSEA. Trimming removed 3 bases from V and 6 bases from J, with 3 bases in between. The CDR3 bases are TGCAGCGTTGACTGTCAGCCCCAGCATTTT. It translates to CSVDCQPQHF. Variable domain in full (rest from reference TRBV29-1 and TRBJ1-5): SAVISQKPSRDICQRGTSLTIQCQVDSQVTMMFWYRQQPGQSLTLIATANQGSEATYESGFVIDKFPISRPNLTFSTLTVSNMSPEDSSIYLCSVDCQPQHFGDGTRLSIL.

V is TRBV6-6 and J is TRBJ1-2, with 8 bases fitting TRBD1. With V trimmed by 5 bases and J by 3 bases, 2 bases remained unmatched. This CDR3 comprises 13 residues. From germline, CDR1 is MNHNY and CDR2 SVGAGI (reference sequence). CDR3 nucleotide sequence: TGTGCCAGCAGTCTACAGGGGGACTATGGCTACACCTTC. Translating gives CASSLQGDYGYTF.

The chain couples TRBV5-6 to TRBJ1-2; possibly TRBD1 for D (5 bases). V was pared by 0 bases and J by 4 bases, with 7 bases between. The CDR3 has 13 amino acids. Per the germline V gene, CDR1 is SGHDT and CDR2 is YYEEEE. CDR3 coding DNA: TGTGCCAGCAGCTTGGCAGGGTTCTATGGCTACACCTTC. It codes for CASSLAGFYGYTF.

The V call is TRBV2, the J call TRBJ2-5, with D uncertain. The CDR3 covers 11 residues. Trimming left V 3 bases short and J 4 bases short, with 3 bases between. Germline CDR1 SNHLY, CDR2 FYNNEI. DNA for the CDR3: TGTGCCAGCAGTGAGAGAGAGACCCAGTACTTC. This codes for CASSERETQYF.

The V gene is TRBV2, the J gene TRBJ2-3; no definite D call. Trimming shortened V by 7 bases and J by 3 bases, and 14 bases separated the two germline ends. Germline CDR1 and CDR2: SNHLY and FYNNEI. The CDR3 is made up of 14 amino acids. CDR3 DNA sequence: TGTGCCAGCACTCACCAGTCCCTTACAGATACGCAGTATTTT. Its translation is CASTHQSLTDTQYF.

This chain uses TRBV7-2 with TRBJ2-5; the D is unclear. The germline gives CDR1 SGHTA, CDR2 FQGNSA. Trimming left V 1 base short and J 0 bases short, with 12 bases between. CDR3 size: 16 residues. The CDR3 sequence is CASSLGVARNQETQYF. The CDR3 DNA reads as TGTGCCAGCAGCTTAGGGGTGGCGAGGAACCAAGAGACCCAGTACTTC.

The chain is built from TRBV5-1 and TRBJ1-1; D is unclear. This CDR3 comprises 15 residues. CDR1 is SGHRS, CDR2 YFSETQ, per germline. Deletions cut 0 bases from V and 1 base from J, with 10 bases between. The CDR3: CASSLEEGSNTEAFF. The DNA for the CDR3 is TGCGCCAGCAGCTTGGAGGAGGGCTCGAACACTGAAGCTTTCTTT.

Sample share makes this clone medium-sized. The chain is built from TRBV6-4 and TRBJ2-1; TRBD2 matches at 10 bases. The CDR3 covers 15 residues. CDR1 is MRHNA, CDR2 SNTAGT, per germline. V shed 4 bases and J 4 bases; nucleotides not matched to a gene: 4. CDR3 protein: CASSAASGRYNEQFF. As DNA, the CDR3 is TGTGCCAGCAGTGCGGCTAGCGGGAGATACAATGAGCAGTTCTTC.

The CDR3 sequence is CASSYGGGSYEQYF. CDR3 sequence (DNA): TGTGCCAGCAGCTACGGCGGGGGGAGCTACGAGCAGTACTTC. The rearrangement uses TRBV7-2 and TRBJ2-7; the match to TRBD2 covers 8 bases. Germline V gives CDR1 SGHTA, CDR2 FQGNSA. This CDR3 comprises 14 residues. V shed 4 bases and J 3 bases; nucleotides not matched to a gene: 5.

V usage is TRBV5-8 and J usage is TRBJ2-2; TRBD2 matches 11 bases. The CDR3 length is 16 residues. J gave up 6 bases and V 3 bases, and 7 bases lay outside the gene matches. Germline-derived CDR1 and CDR2 are SGHTS and YDEGEE. CDR3 in DNA: TGTGCCAGCAGCTCGCTACTAGCGGGAGATGCCGGGGAGCTGTTTTTT. Amino acid sequence: CASSSLLAGDAGELFF.

This rearrangement joins TRBV7-8 to TRBJ2-5; D ambiguous. There are 12 residues in the CDR3. Germline loops: CDR1 SGHVS, CDR2 FQNEAQ. Trimming stripped 1 base from V and 4 bases from J, with 4 bases between. The CDR3 spells CASSLGLETQYF. The DNA of the CDR3 is TGTGCCAGCAGCTTAGGTCTAGAGACCCAGTACTTC.

The chain has TRBV7-2 and TRBJ1-3, with D possibly matching TRBD1 (5 bases). The CDR3 is made up of 15 amino acids. The germline V gene has CDR1 SGHTA and CDR2 FQGNSA. Deletions cut 5 bases from V and 0 bases from J, with 11 bases between. The CDR3 sequence: CASSQRGTSGNTIYF. The CDR3 nucleotides are TGTGCCAGCAGCCAGCGGGGCACCTCTGGAAACACCATATATTTT.

The chain carries TRBV29-1 and TRBJ2-3; D remains unclear. Trimming took off 4 bases at V and 1 base at J, with 6 bases between the two ends. The CDR3 is made up of 12 amino acids. Germline CDR1 and CDR2: SQVTM and ANQGSEA. In DNA form, the CDR3 reads TGCAGCGTTGTTCGGGGCACAGATACGCAGTATTTT. Translated, it gives CSVVRGTDTQYF.

The rearrangement joins TRBV5-1 to TRBJ1-4; no firm D call. The germline CDR1 and CDR2 sequences are SGHRS and YFSETQ. The length of the CDR3 is 14 residues. Trimming took off 2 bases at V and 6 bases at J, with 11 bases between the two ends. The CDR3 nucleotides are TGCGCCAGCAGCTTCGGAGGGATCGATGAAAAACTGTTTTTT. It codes for CASSFGGIDEKLFF. Using reference TRBV5-1 and TRBJ1-4 for the parts outside the CDR3, the full variable domain is KAGVTQTPRYLIKTRGQQVTLSCSPISGHRSVSWYQQTPGQGLQFLFEYFSETQRNKGNFPGRFSGRQFSNSRSEMNVSTLELGDSALYLCASSFGGIDEKLFFGSGTQLSVL.

As DNA, the CDR3 is TGTGCCAGCAGTTCGCAGCGGGAGATCAAGAATGAGCAGTTCTTC. Amino acids: CASSSQREIKNEQFF. This chain links TRBV6-5 with TRBJ2-1, with 8 bases aligning to TRBD2. J was trimmed by 7 bases and V by 4 bases; bases with no gene match: 9. CDR1 MNHEY and CDR2 SVGAGI come from the germline V gene. The CDR3 extends over 15 amino acids.

V gene TRBV18 combines with J gene TRBJ1-6; 8 bases fit TRBD1. CDR1 is KGHSH and CDR2 is LQKENI in the germline V gene. The CDR3 length is 15 residues. With V trimmed by 6 bases and J by 6 bases, 7 bases remained unmatched. The CDR3 DNA is TGTGCCAGCTCGCCAACAGGGGGGAGTAATTCACCCCTCCACTTT. Its protein product is CASSPTGGSNSPLHF. The full variable domain, its missing parts supplied by reference TRBV18 and TRBJ1-6, is NAGVMQNPRHLVRRRGQEARLRCSPMKGHSHVYWYRQLPEEGLKFMVYLQKENIIDESGMPKERFSAEFPKEGPSILRIQQVVRGDSAAYFCASSPTGGSNSPLHFGNGTRLTVT.

This clone was recorded only once. The chain joins TRBV11-2 to TRBJ2-7; 8 bases agree with TRBD2. After removal of 5 bases from V and 3 bases from J, the junction contained 3 bases not matched to a gene. Germline V CDR1 and CDR2: SGHAT, FQNNGV. The CDR3 has 13 residues. As DNA, the CDR3 is TGTGCCAGCAGCCCGGGACTAGTCTACGAGCAGTACTTC. Its translation is CASSPGLVYEQYF.

The genes are TRBV10-2 and TRBJ1-2; 10 nucleotides line up with TRBD1. Germline V gene sequence: CDR1 WSHSY, CDR2 SAAADI. The V and J ends lost 4 bases and 8 bases, in that order; junction bases with no gene match: 7. The CDR3 sequence is 14 residues long. The CDR3 is CASSVGQGGIGYTF. The CDR3 region has the DNA TGCGCCAGCAGTGTCGGACAGGGGGGAATCGGCTACACCTTC.

This clone was counted a single time. The chain couples TRBV6-1 to TRBJ2-3; TRBD2 aligns across 13 bases. Trimming removed 5 bases from V and 4 bases from J; junction bases left unmatched: 3. Germline CDR1 reads MNHNS; CDR2 reads SASEGT. This CDR3 region has 15 residues. The CDR3 is CASSSTSGGPDTQYF. The DNA of the CDR3 is TGTGCCAGCAGTTCGACTAGCGGGGGGCCAGATACGCAGTATTTT.

The chain recombines TRBV18 with TRBJ2-7, with D possibly being TRBD2 (6 bases). V dropped 3 bases and J dropped 0 bases, with 12 bases sitting between them. Looked up from germline, CDR1 is KGHSH and CDR2 is LQKENI. The CDR3 extends over 15 amino acids. The CDR3 sequence: CASSPTPTSSYEQYF. The CDR3 bases are TGTGCCAGCTCACCGACACCGACTAGCTCCTACGAGCAGTACTTC.

The chain combines TRBV7-9 with TRBJ2-1; a possible D gene is TRBD1 (5 bases). V dropped 2 bases and J dropped 6 bases, with 17 bases sitting between them. This CDR3 comprises 16 residues. Germline CDR1 reads SEHNR; CDR2 reads FQNEAQ (reference sequence). The CDR3 protein is CASSLSGHSPGNEQFF. The CDR3 DNA is TGTGCCAGCAGCTTAAGTGGACACTCTCCGGGCAATGAGCAGTTCTTC.

The CDR3 sequence: CASRFLEEVHF. The CDR3 region has the DNA TGTGCAAGTCGCTTTCTTGAAGAGGTTCATTTT. This chain joins TRBV12-2 and TRBJ1-3. TRBV12-2 has pseudogene status. The CDR3 extends over 11 amino acids.